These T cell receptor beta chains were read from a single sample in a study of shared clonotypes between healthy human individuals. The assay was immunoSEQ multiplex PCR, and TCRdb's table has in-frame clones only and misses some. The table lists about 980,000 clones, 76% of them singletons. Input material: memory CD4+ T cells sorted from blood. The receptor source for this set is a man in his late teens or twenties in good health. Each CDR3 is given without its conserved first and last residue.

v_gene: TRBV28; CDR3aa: ASSLVRGYGYT
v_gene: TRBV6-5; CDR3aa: ASRGQVSYNEQF
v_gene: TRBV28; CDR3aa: ASSLQGRMGTIY
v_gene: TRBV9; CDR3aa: ASSPPRGGGNNEQF
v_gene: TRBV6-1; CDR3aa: ASSGRPLNTEAF
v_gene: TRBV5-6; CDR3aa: ASAWGGVGETQY
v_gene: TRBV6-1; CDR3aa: ASSELMRPPETQY
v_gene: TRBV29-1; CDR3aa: SVYTGGTNEKLF
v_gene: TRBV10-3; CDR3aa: AISDYTGDKAF
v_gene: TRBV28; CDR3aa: ASLPGGSGKEKLF
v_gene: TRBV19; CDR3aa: ASSGTGTGGSEQY
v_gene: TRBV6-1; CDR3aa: ASSVDSANTGELF
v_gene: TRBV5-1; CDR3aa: ASSRGTSDTQY
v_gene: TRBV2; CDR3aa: ASSERSQGAAQY